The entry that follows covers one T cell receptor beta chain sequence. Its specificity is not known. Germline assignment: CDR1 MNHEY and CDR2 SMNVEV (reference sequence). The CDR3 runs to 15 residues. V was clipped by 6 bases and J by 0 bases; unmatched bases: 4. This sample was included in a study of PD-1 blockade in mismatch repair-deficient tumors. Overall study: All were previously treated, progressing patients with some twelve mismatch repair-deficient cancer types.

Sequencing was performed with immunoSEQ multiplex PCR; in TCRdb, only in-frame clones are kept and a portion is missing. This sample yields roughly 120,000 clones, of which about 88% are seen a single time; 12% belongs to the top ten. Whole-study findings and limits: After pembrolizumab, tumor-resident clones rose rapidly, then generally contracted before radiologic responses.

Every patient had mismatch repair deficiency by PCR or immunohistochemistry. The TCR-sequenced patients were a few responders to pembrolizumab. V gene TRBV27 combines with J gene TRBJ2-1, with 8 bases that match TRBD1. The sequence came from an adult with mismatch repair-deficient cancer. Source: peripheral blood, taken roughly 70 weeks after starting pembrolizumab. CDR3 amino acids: CASRPGQDSYNEQFF. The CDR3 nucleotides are TGTGCCAGCAGGCCGGGACAGGACTCCTACAATGAGCAGTTCTTC.